One sample yielded the 22 T cell receptor beta chains listed below, sequenced in a study of follicular helper T cells after annual influenza vaccination. The sample's time point: 2013-2014 season, 7 days after vaccination. The protocol was immunoSEQ multiplex PCR, while the TCRdb copy is restricted to in-frame clones and leaves out a portion. Here the sample spans about 9,900 clones, roughly 80% being singletons. Sample: CXCR5- memory CD4+ T cells sorted from blood, taken 7 days after influenza vaccination. These receptors were taken from an adult who received the influenza vaccine.

This rearrangement joins TRBV19 to TRBJ1-2; TRBD1 aligns across 11 bases. The CDR3 has 14 amino acids. Germline assignment: CDR1 LNHDA and CDR2 SQIVND (reference sequence). V lost 5 bases and J lost 5; bases outside the gene matches: 4. Here the CDR3 DNA reads TGTGCCAGTAGTGGGACAGGGGGTGCGTATGGCTACACCTTC. This codes for CASSGTGGAYGYTF.

The V and J genes are TRBV11-2 and TRBJ1-2; D not certain. V was clipped by 6 bases and J by 13 bases, with 18 bases between them. Germline V gene data show CDR1 as SGHAT and CDR2 as FQNNGV. The CDR3 covers 12 residues. CDR3 residues: CASSHRPKGPTF. The CDR3, as DNA: TGTGCCAGCAGTCATAGGCCCAAGGGTCCCACCTTC.

This chain joins TRBV19 and TRBJ1-1; a weak D match, TRBD1 (6 bases). CDR3 length equals 12 residues. Germline CDR1 LNHDA, CDR2 SQIVND (reference sequence). The germline V and J ends were trimmed by 3 bases and 10 bases, with 12 bases remaining between them. CDR3 coding DNA: TGTGCCAGTAGTATCGGGGGGCGCAGAGCTTTCTTT. Residues: CASSIGGRRAFF.

The chain combines TRBV5-5 with TRBJ2-2; perhaps TRBD1 as D (6 bases). This CDR3 region has 15 residues. Trimming removed 2 bases from V and 3 bases from J, with 11 bases in between. The germline gives CDR1 SGHKS, CDR2 YYEKEE (reference sequence). CDR3 sequence: CASSFAGGDTGELFF. CDR3 nucleotide sequence: TGTGCCAGCAGCTTCGCTGGGGGCGACACCGGGGAGCTGTTTTTT. Looking up the rest from reference TRBV5-5 and TRBJ2-2 gives the full variable domain: DAGVTQSPTHLIKTRGQQVTLRCSPISGHKSVSWYQQVLGQGPQFIFQYYEKEERGRGNFPDRFSARQFPNYSSELNVNALLLGDSALYLCASSFAGGDTGELFFGEGSRLTVL.

The sample holds one count of this clone. The chain carries TRBV10-3 and TRBJ1-3; no clear D. CDR1 is ENHRY, CDR2 SYGVKD, per germline. The CDR3 has 13 residues. Trimming removed 5 bases at V and 0 bases at J, with 5 bases between. The DNA for the CDR3 is TGTGCCATCAGTAGTGACTCTGGAAACACCATATATTTT. Translation gives CAISSDSGNTIYF.

In this sample, this clone turned up a few times. This sequence joins TRBV4-2 and TRBJ2-1; 9 bases are shared with TRBD2. J was trimmed by 6 bases and V by 3 bases; bases with no gene match: 9. CDR1 is LGHNA and CDR2 is YNFKEQ in the germline V gene. The CDR3 is 16 amino acids. The CDR3 DNA reads TGTGCCAGCAGCCAGACCGGGACTAGCCAGGGCAATGAGCAGTTCTTC. Residues: CASSQTGTSQGNEQFF.

V and J are TRBV7-9 and TRBJ2-7, with 8 nucleotides matching TRBD1. V was pared by 2 bases and J by 7 bases, with 10 bases of the junction left unmatched. This CDR3 region has 15 residues. Germline assignment: CDR1 SEHNR and CDR2 FQNEAQ (reference sequence). CDR3 nucleotide sequence: TGTGCCAGCAGCTTAACAGACAGGGGTTCGCGGGAGCAGTACTTC. Encoded protein: CASSLTDRGSREQYF.

The chain couples TRBV7-2 to TRBJ2-2; TRBD2 agrees at 10 bases. Germline V gives CDR1 SGHTA, CDR2 FQGNSA. The V segment lost 8 bases and the J segment 7 bases; nucleotides outside the gene matches: 7. CDR3 length: 14 residues. The CDR3 nucleotides read TGTGCCAGCGGGCTAGCGGGGGAAAGCGGGGAGCTGTTTTTT. This gives the protein CASGLAGESGELFF.

The chain is built from TRBV7-2 and TRBJ2-2, with D possibly being TRBD2 (6 bases). CDR1 is SGHTA and CDR2 is FQGNSA in the germline V gene. Trimming pared 3 bases from V and 8 bases from J, leaving 19 bases between. The CDR3 is made up of 16 amino acids. CDR3 loop: CASSFPPGPRGGELFF. In nucleotides, the CDR3 is TGTGCCAGCAGCTTTCCACCGGGACCTCGGGGGGGGGAGCTGTTTTTT. Based on the CDR3 plus reference TRBV7-2 and TRBJ2-2, the full variable domain is GAGVSQSPSNKVTEKGKDVELRCDPISGHTALYWYRQSLGQGLEFLIYFQGNSAPDKSGLPSDRFSAERTGGSVSTLTIQRTQQEDSAVYLCASSFPPGPRGGELFFGEGSRLTVL.

This rearrangement joins TRBV28 to TRBJ1-6; 8 nucleotides agree with TRBD1. The CDR3 spans 15 residues. Germline CDR1 and CDR2: MDHEN and SYDVKM. J was trimmed by 8 bases and V by 5 bases; bases with no gene match: 8. CDR3 bases: TGTGCCAGCAGTCCGCGGACAGGGTCCTATTCACCCCTCCACTTT. Translation gives CASSPRTGSYSPLHF.

This clone was seen a single time. CDR3 nucleotides: TGTGCCAGCAGCATCCTAATCCGTCAGACCGGGGAGCTGTTTTTT. Translated, it gives CASSILIRQTGELFF. This rearrangement joins TRBV5-8 to TRBJ2-2, with D unresolved. Per the germline V gene, CDR1 is SGHTS and CDR2 is YDEGEE. There are 15 residues in the CDR3. The V end was cut by 4 bases, the J end by 5 bases, with 15 bases between. Variable domain in full (rest from reference TRBV5-8 and TRBJ2-2): EAGVTQSPTHLIKTRGQQATLRCSPISGHTSVYWYQQALGLGLQFLLWYDEGEERNRGNFPPRFSGRQFPNYSSELNVNALELEDSALYLCASSILIRQTGELFFGEGSRLTVL.

This clone was observed a handful of times. This chain links TRBV7-2 with TRBJ1-4; unclear D gene. V lost 5 bases and J 3 bases, leaving 10 bases between the germline ends. CDR3 length equals 14 residues. Germline V gene data show CDR1 as SGHTA and CDR2 as FQGNSA. The CDR3 is CASSTTWANEKLFF. The CDR3 bases are TGTGCCAGCAGCACCACTTGGGCTAATGAAAAACTGTTTTTT.

V usage is TRBV15 and J usage is TRBJ2-7; TRBD2 aligns across 10 bases. The germline V gene encodes CDR1 LNHNV and CDR2 YYDKDF (reference sequence). Trimming cost V 6 bases and J 7 bases; bases outside gene matches: 12. The CDR3 covers 15 residues. The CDR3, as DNA: TGTGCCACCAGAGTCGGGGCTAGCGGGAGTGGAGAGCAGTACTTC. It is translated as CATRVGASGSGEQYF.

V usage is TRBV27 and J usage is TRBJ2-7; TRBD1 might be the D (5 bases). There are 12 residues in the CDR3. The V gene's germline CDR1 is MNHEY and CDR2 SMNVEV (reference sequence). Trimming left V 5 bases short and J 7 bases short, with 12 bases between. CDR3 loop: CASSPQGEEQYF. The CDR3 nucleotides read TGTGCCAGCAGTCCGCAGGGTGAAGAGCAGTACTTC.

CDR3 DNA: TGTGCCAGCAGATCCCATCTGGGGGGGGAAAATGAAAAACTGTTTTTT. Its translation is CASRSHLGGENEKLFF. This rearrangement joins TRBV6-6 to TRBJ1-4, with TRBD1 as a possible D gene (5 bases). The CDR3 contains 16 residues. The V and J ends lost 6 bases and 5 bases respectively, with 19 bases between them. Per germline, CDR1 MNHNY and CDR2 SVGAGI (reference sequence).

V usage is TRBV27 and J usage is TRBJ2-1; 8 bases agree with TRBD1. The ends lost 5 bases at V and 2 bases at J; junction bases unmatched: 17. The CDR3 is 19 residues long. The germline V gene has CDR1 MNHEY and CDR2 SMNVEV (reference sequence). The CDR3 nucleotides read TGTGCCAGCAGTCCAGGACAGGGCGCCCAATCCCGCCCCTACAATGAGCAGTTCTTC. This encodes CASSPGQGAQSRPYNEQFF.

The chain combines TRBV2 with TRBJ1-5; D gene ambiguous. Trimming cost V 6 bases and J 5 bases, with 17 bases left between them. Germline CDR1 and CDR2: SNHLY and FYNNEI. The CDR3 is 15 amino acids. CDR3 sequence: CASSPGSGSYQPQHF. CDR3 DNA sequence: TGTGCCAGCAGCCCTGGGTCAGGATCCTATCAGCCCCAGCATTTT.

J is TRBJ2-1 and V is TRBV29-1, with 9 bases aligning to TRBD2. Per the germline V gene, CDR1 is SQVTM and CDR2 is ANQGSEA. The junction had 8 bases not matched to a gene; V was cut back by 4 bases and J by 7 bases. The CDR3 runs to 14 residues. CDR3 protein: CSVARLADQNEQFF. In nucleotides, the CDR3 is TGCAGCGTTGCCCGACTAGCGGACCAAAATGAGCAGTTCTTC.

CDR3 loop: CASSFQSRGDTQYF. CDR3 DNA sequence: TGTGCCAGCAGTTTTCAATCACGAGGAGATACGCAGTATTTT. This chain uses TRBV6-5 with TRBJ2-3; D is unclear. V was pared by 4 bases and J by 5 bases, with 13 bases between. This CDR3 has 14 residues. Germline assignment: CDR1 MNHEY and CDR2 SVGAGI.

The CDR3 DNA reads as TGTGCCAGCAGCTCGGGTGGGGGGTCATCCAATGAGCAGTTCTTC. It codes for CASSSGGGSSNEQFF. The rearrangement uses TRBV7-6 and TRBJ2-1, with D possibly matching TRBD2 (6 bases). The V end lost 4 bases, the J end lost 6 bases, and 16 bases lay between the germline ends. The CDR3 totals 15 residues. CDR1 is SGHVS and CDR2 is FNYEAQ in the germline V gene. Full variable domain (remainder filled in from reference TRBV7-6 and TRBJ2-1): GAGVSQSPRYKVTKRGQDVALRCDPISGHVSLYWYRQALGQGPEFLTYFNYEAQQDKSGLPNDRFSAERPEGSISTLTIQRTEQRDSAMYRCASSSGGGSSNEQFFGPGTRLTVL.

The rearrangement links TRBV29-1 to TRBJ1-3, with D unclear. V lost 4 bases and J lost 1, with 11 bases in between. Per germline, CDR1 SQVTM and CDR2 ANQGSEA. The length of the CDR3 is 14 residues. CDR3: CSVAASGSGNTIYF. CDR3 coding DNA: TGCAGCGTTGCAGCTTCCGGGTCTGGAAACACCATATATTTT.

The chain couples TRBV6-5 to TRBJ2-7; D perhaps matches TRBD1 (7 bases). With 6 bases removed from V and 2 bases from J, the gap between germline ends came to 14 bases. Germline loops: CDR1 MNHEY, CDR2 SVGAGI. The CDR3 length is 14 residues. The CDR3 protein is CASRPAGGPYEQYF. The CDR3 DNA reads as TGTGCCAGCAGGCCCGCAGGGGGGCCCTACGAGCAGTACTTC.